These 26 T cell receptor beta chains came from one sample sequenced in a study of shared clonotypes between healthy human individuals. Sequencing was performed with immunoSEQ multiplex PCR; in TCRdb, only in-frame clones are kept and a portion is missing. The data contain around 2,000,000 clones, under 95% of them singletons. Naive CD8 cells were CD45RO-negative, positively selected for CCR7, excluding terminally differentiated effector memory CD45RA+ cells. Material for sequencing was naive CD8+ T cells from PBMCs. The receptors shown here come from a man between 18 and 29 years old in good health. Some clones in this sample may be carry-over from other donors' samples.

This chain joins TRBV29-1 and TRBJ1-2; 10 bases map to TRBD1. Germline V CDR1 and CDR2: SQVTM, ANQGSEA. The CDR3 contains 13 residues. Losses at the gene ends were 5 bases for V and 7 bases for J; bases not matched to a gene: 7. Here the CDR3 DNA reads TGCAGCGTTCTGACAGGGGGCTTTGGTGGCTACACCTTC. This gives the protein CSVLTGGFGGYTF.

The CDR3: CASSYSISGSPYEQYF. CDR3 nucleotides: TGTGCCAGCAGTTACTCGATCTCCGGGTCCCCCTACGAGCAGTACTTC. The chain carries TRBV6-5 and TRBJ2-7; D is undetermined. The germline V gene has CDR1 MNHEY and CDR2 SVGAGI. The V end was cut by 0 bases, the J end by 2 bases, with 14 bases between. This CDR3 has 16 amino acids.

V and J are TRBV19 and TRBJ2-1, with unresolved D. V was shortened by 4 bases and J by 5 bases, with 12 bases between the two germline ends. Germline CDR1 reads LNHDA; CDR2 reads SQIVND (reference sequence). This CDR3 contains 14 residues. Here the CDR3 DNA reads TGTGCCAGTAGTACCATGGGCCCCGACAATGAGCAGTTCTTC. Protein sequence: CASSTMGPDNEQFF.

This chain's CDR3 is CASSLVWAGLTDTQYF. The CDR3 coding sequence is TGTGCCAGCAGCTTAGTTTGGGCGGGCCTCACAGATACGCAGTATTTT. This chain joins TRBV7-2 and TRBJ2-3; possible D gene TRBD2, 5 bases. The V end lost 1 base, the J end lost 2 bases, and 13 bases lay between the germline ends. Germline lookup yields CDR1 SGHTA and CDR2 FQGNSA. This CDR3 has 16 residues.

The V call is TRBV2, the J call TRBJ2-7, with 14 bases that match TRBD2. V was clipped by 6 bases and J by 0 bases; unmatched bases: 7. The CDR3 extends over 17 amino acids. CDR1 is SNHLY, CDR2 FYNNEI, per germline. DNA for the CDR3: TGTGCCAGCAGCGGGACTAGCGGGAGATTTCTCTCCTACGAGCAGTACTTC. Residues: CASSGTSGRFLSYEQYF.

CDR3 bases: TGTGCCAGCAGTGAACAACTAGCGGGGAAAAGCACAGATACGCAGTATTTT. Its translation is CASSEQLAGKSTDTQYF. This chain connects TRBV6-1 to TRBJ2-3, with TRBD2 matching 10 bases. The CDR3 consists of 17 residues. Germline V lookup: CDR1 MNHNS, CDR2 SASEGT. V trimming: 2 bases; J trimming: 0 bases; junction bases outside the gene matches: 5.

The rearrangement uses TRBV11-3 and TRBJ1-3; 11 nucleotides line up with TRBD1. The germline V gene encodes CDR1 SGHNT and CDR2 YENEEA. V lost 5 bases to trimming and J lost 2 bases; unmatched junction nucleotides: 5. CDR3 size: 16 residues. The CDR3 region is CASSPRGQGAGNTIYF. Written as DNA, the CDR3 is TGTGCCAGCAGCCCAAGGGGACAGGGGGCTGGAAACACCATATATTTT.

The chain links TRBV19 to TRBJ1-1, with TRBD1 as a possible D gene (6 bases). The CDR3 is 15 residues long. Germline V gene data show CDR1 as LNHDA and CDR2 as SQIVND (reference sequence). Trimming took off 5 bases at V and 3 bases at J, with 16 bases between the two ends. Here the CDR3 DNA reads TGTGCCAGTAGTCCCCAGGCGGGGGCCCACACTGAAGCTTTCTTT. Translation: CASSPQAGAHTEAFF.

Remarks on this clone: Other DNA sequences of this sample code for an identical CDR3. V usage is TRBV5-6 and J usage is TRBJ2-7; D gene ambiguous. The CDR3 extends over 12 amino acids. Germline CDR1 and CDR2: SGHDT and YYEEEE. V dropped 1 base and J dropped 4 bases, with 6 bases sitting between them. CDR3: CASSLSRYEQYF. Here the CDR3 DNA reads TGTGCCAGCAGCTTGTCGCGGTACGAGCAGTACTTC.

The CDR3 region has the DNA TGTGCCAGCAGTTCAACCGGTCCGGCGATTGGGTGGTCCAAAAACATTCAGTACTTC. It codes for CASSSTGPAIGWSKNIQYF. The chain employs TRBV27 and TRBJ2-4; D not certain. The germline gives CDR1 MNHEY, CDR2 SMNVEV (reference sequence). V lost 4 bases to trimming and J lost 2 bases, with 24 bases between them. The CDR3 runs to 19 residues.

This chain connects TRBV28 to TRBJ2-3; D not resolved. The V gene's germline CDR1 is MDHEN and CDR2 SYDVKM. Trimming left V 3 bases short and J 7 bases short, with 11 bases between. The CDR3 contains 13 residues. The CDR3 region is CASSFLASYTQYF. The CDR3 DNA reads as TGTGCCAGCAGTTTCCTGGCTAGTTATACGCAGTATTTT.

The genes are TRBV28 and TRBJ1-2; 9 positions match TRBD1. Trimming at V came to 2 bases and at J to 6 bases, leaving 4 bases not matched to a gene. This CDR3 is 14 amino acids long. The germline V gene has CDR1 MDHEN and CDR2 SYDVKM. The CDR3 DNA sequence: TGTGCCAGCAGTTTAACGGACAGGGGAAATGGCTACACCTTC. Protein product: CASSLTDRGNGYTF.

J is TRBJ1-5 and V is TRBV27, with D possibly TRBD1 on 5 matching bases. V lost 3 bases, J lost 2 bases, and 14 bases lay in between. Germline CDR1 MNHEY, CDR2 SMNVEV (reference sequence). The CDR3 covers 16 residues. CDR3 DNA: TGTGCCAGCAGTTTTTGGGCGGGGGGGGGCAATCAGCCCCAGCATTTT. Protein: CASSFWAGGGNQPQHF.

This clone was observed once. This rearrangement joins TRBV6-1 to TRBJ2-1; D not resolved. With 6 bases removed from V and 8 bases from J, the gap between germline ends came to 17 bases. There are 14 residues in the CDR3. CDR1 is MNHNS and CDR2 is SASEGT in the germline V gene. The CDR3 sequence: CASRPGMRLDEQFF. The DNA of the CDR3 is TGTGCCAGCAGGCCGGGTATGCGGTTGGATGAGCAGTTCTTC.

J is TRBJ2-7 and V is TRBV7-2; a possible D gene is TRBD2 (6 bases). CDR1 and CDR2 from the germline V gene are SGHTA and FQGNSA. The CDR3 totals 14 residues. Between the trimmed V and J ends, which lost 2 bases and 3 bases, there was a span of 11 bases. CDR3 bases: TGTGCCAGCAGCTTAATTGGGCGGGGCTACGAGCAGTACTTC. This gives the protein CASSLIGRGYEQYF.

This clone was picked up one time. The gene calls are TRBV29-1 and TRBJ1-2; D uncertain. The CDR3 length is 10 residues. Germline V gene data show CDR1 as SQVTM and CDR2 as ANQGSEA. V lost 8 bases and J 9 bases, leaving 13 bases between the germline ends. CDR3 residues: CSSPRASYTF. Here the CDR3 DNA reads TGCAGCTCCCCTCGTGCCAGCTACACCTTC. The whole variable domain, filled in from reference TRBV29-1 and TRBJ1-2, reads SAVISQKPSRDICQRGTSLTIQCQVDSQVTMMFWYRQQPGQSLTLIATANQGSEATYESGFVIDKFPISRPNLTFSTLTVSNMSPEDSSIYLCSSPRASYTFGSGTRLTVV.

The rearrangement joins TRBV5-8 to TRBJ1-1; perhaps TRBD1 as D (5 bases). The CDR3 totals 15 residues. Per germline, CDR1 SGHTS and CDR2 YDEGEE. V shed 4 bases and J shed 6 bases, with 19 bases lying between them. CDR3 sequence reads: CASSIRRGVDSEAFF. CDR3 nucleotide sequence: TGTGCCAGCAGCATCCGTAGAGGGGTTGATTCTGAAGCTTTCTTT.

The rearrangement links TRBV27 to TRBJ2-7; D is possibly TRBD1 or TRBD2 (5 bases each). Germline-derived CDR1 and CDR2 are MNHEY and SMNVEV (reference sequence). The CDR3 length is 16 residues. Trimming shortened V by 10 bases and J by 6 bases, and 28 bases separated the two germline ends. The chain's CDR3 is CATAYTQRDGNFEQYF. The DNA of the CDR3 is TGTGCCACCGCATATACGCAACGGGACGGCAACTTCGAGCAGTACTTC.

The chain uses TRBV13 and TRBJ2-7; tentative D call: TRBD1 (6 bases). The CDR3 has 13 residues. CDR1 is PRHDT, CDR2 FYEKMQ, per germline (reference sequence). V gave up 6 bases and J gave up 3 bases, with 12 bases separating them. This chain's CDR3 is CASSGDTYYEQYF. CDR3 DNA: TGTGCCAGCAGTGGGGACACCTACTACGAGCAGTACTTC.

The J gene is TRBJ1-1, the V gene TRBV28; D possibly corresponds to TRBD1 (6 bases). The CDR3 is made up of 13 amino acids. Looked up from germline, CDR1 is MDHEN and CDR2 is SYDVKM. V shed 4 bases and J shed 7 bases, with 13 bases lying between them. The CDR3 here is CASSSWGADEAFF. CDR3 DNA sequence: TGTGCCAGCAGTTCTTGGGGGGCTGATGAAGCTTTCTTT.

This sequence joins TRBV4-1 and TRBJ2-7; D gene unclear. Per the germline V gene, CDR1 is MGHRA and CDR2 is YSYEKL. V lost 1 base, J lost 3 bases, and 13 bases lay in between. This CDR3 spans 15 amino acids. The CDR3 sequence is CASSQVISESYEQYF. CDR3 DNA sequence: TGCGCCAGCAGCCAAGTAATCAGCGAGAGCTACGAGCAGTACTTC.

The chain couples TRBV12-5 to TRBJ1-2, with TRBD1 identical over 7 bases. CDR1 and CDR2 (germline): LGHNT, FRNRAP. The CDR3 is made up of 16 amino acids. The V gene end was trimmed by 1 base and the J gene end by 8 bases; junction bases not matched to a gene: 13. This CDR3 reads CASGLGQGGSRLGYTF. CDR3 nucleotide sequence: TGTGCTAGTGGTTTGGGACAGGGCGGAAGTCGGCTGGGCTACACCTTC.

This sequence joins TRBV19 and TRBJ2-7; D unresolved. Per the germline V gene, CDR1 is LNHDA and CDR2 is SQIVND (reference sequence). Trimming removed 0 bases from V and 2 bases from J, with 11 bases in between. This CDR3 has 15 residues. CDR3 coding DNA: TGTGCCAGTAGTATAGATTACTCCAGTCCCTACGAGCAGTACTTC. Translating gives CASSIDYSSPYEQYF.

This clone has only one observation. This chain joins TRBV5-1 and TRBJ1-1, with a possible D match to TRBD1 (5 bases). The CDR3 contains 13 residues. CDR1 is SGHRS, CDR2 YFSETQ, per germline. V was trimmed by 0 bases and J by 5 bases, leaving 8 bases between them. DNA for the CDR3: TGCGCCAGCAGCTTGGAGCCAGGGACTGAAGCTTTCTTT. Translating it yields CASSLEPGTEAFF. Supplemented by reference TRBV5-1 and TRBJ1-1, the full variable domain reads KAGVTQTPRYLIKTRGQQVTLSCSPISGHRSVSWYQQTPGQGLQFLFEYFSETQRNKGNFPGRFSGRQFSNSRSEMNVSTLELGDSALYLCASSLEPGTEAFFGQGTRLTVV.

V gene TRBV7-9 combines with J gene TRBJ2-1; 11 bases are a match to TRBD2. There are 18 residues in the CDR3. Germline values: CDR1 SEHNR, CDR2 FQNEAQ (reference sequence). V lost 7 bases to trimming and J lost 3 bases; unmatched junction nucleotides: 14. The CDR3 here is CASMSMVAGGLVYNEQFF. For the CDR3, the DNA is TGTGCCAGCATGTCCATGGTAGCGGGAGGGTTAGTCTACAATGAGCAGTTCTTC. The variable domain in full, with the rest retrieved from reference TRBV7-9 and TRBJ2-1, is DTGVSQNPRHKITKRGQNVTFRCDPISEHNRLYWYRQTLGQGPEFLTYFQNEAQLEKSRLLSDRFSAERPKGSFSTLEIQRTEQGDSAMYLCASMSMVAGGLVYNEQFFGPGTRLTVL.

In its sample, this clone was seen once. The J gene is TRBJ2-1, the V gene TRBV6-5; D is uncertain. Trimming stripped 6 bases from V and 0 bases from J, with 6 bases between. The CDR3 runs 13 residues. The germline gives CDR1 MNHEY, CDR2 SVGAGI. In DNA, the CDR3 is TGTGCCAGCAGCCTAAGCTCCTACAATGAGCAGTTCTTC. It translates to CASSLSSYNEQFF.